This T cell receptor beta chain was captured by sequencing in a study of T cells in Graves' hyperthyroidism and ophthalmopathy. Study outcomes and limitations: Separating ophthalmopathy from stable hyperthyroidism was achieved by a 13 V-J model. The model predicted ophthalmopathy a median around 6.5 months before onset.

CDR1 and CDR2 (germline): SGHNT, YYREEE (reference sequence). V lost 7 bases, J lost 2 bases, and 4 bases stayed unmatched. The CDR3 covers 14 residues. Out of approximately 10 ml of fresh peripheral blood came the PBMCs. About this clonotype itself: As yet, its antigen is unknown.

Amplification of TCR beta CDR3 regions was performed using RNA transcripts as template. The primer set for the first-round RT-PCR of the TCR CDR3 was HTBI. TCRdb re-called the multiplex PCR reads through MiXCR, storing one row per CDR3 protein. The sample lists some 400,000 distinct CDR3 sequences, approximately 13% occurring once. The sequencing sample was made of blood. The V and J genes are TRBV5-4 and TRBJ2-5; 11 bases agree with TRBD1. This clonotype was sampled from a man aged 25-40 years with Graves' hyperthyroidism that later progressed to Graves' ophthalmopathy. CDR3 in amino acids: CASRRDRGQETQYF. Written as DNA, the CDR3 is TGTGCCAGCCGACGGGACAGGGGGCAAGAGACCCAGTACTTC.